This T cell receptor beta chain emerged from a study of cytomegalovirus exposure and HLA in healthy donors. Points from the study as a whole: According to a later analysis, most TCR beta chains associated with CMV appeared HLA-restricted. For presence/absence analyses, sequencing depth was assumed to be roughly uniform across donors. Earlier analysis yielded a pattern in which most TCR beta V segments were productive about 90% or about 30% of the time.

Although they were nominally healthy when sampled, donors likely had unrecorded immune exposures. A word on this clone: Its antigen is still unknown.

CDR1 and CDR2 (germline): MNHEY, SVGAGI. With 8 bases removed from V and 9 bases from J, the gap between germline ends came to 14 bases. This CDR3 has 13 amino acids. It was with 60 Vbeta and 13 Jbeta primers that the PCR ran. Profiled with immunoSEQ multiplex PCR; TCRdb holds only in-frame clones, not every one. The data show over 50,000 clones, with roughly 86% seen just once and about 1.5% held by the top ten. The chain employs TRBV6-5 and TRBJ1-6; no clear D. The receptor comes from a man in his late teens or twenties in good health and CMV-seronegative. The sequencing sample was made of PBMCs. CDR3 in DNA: TGTGCCAGCGGGAGACCAGTCGCTTCACCCCTCCACTTT. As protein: CASGRPVASPLHF.